This is a list of T cell receptor beta chains from one sample in a study of T-cell memory formation after mild COVID-19. TCRdb ran MiXCR on the 5' RACE reads and lists one entry per CDR3 protein. The top ten clones hold roughly 20% of a sample with about 290,000 distinct CDR3 sequences, less than 20% of them seen once. What was sequenced was PBMCs or a T cell subset sorted from them (not recorded which). The receptors stem from a man aged 18 to 30 who had mild COVID-19 (a few samples of this study predate the infection). Cell type and time point are not known. Both conserved end residues are part of each CDR3. The D gene is left open where the match is weak. Clone size, where shown, is once, few, many, or a class for clones that have expanded.

clone_size	d_call	v_call	j_call	cdr3_nt	cdr3_aa
NA	NA	TRBV18	TRBJ2-6	TGTGCCAGCTCGTACTTGACAGGCTCTGGGGCCAACGTCCTGACTTTC	CASSYLTGSGANVLTF
few	NA	TRBV7-3	TRBJ2-5	TGTGCCAGCAGTTGGCGACGGGGGGAGACCCAGTACTTC	CASSWRRGETQYF
NA	TRBD2	TRBV27	TRBJ2-5	TGTGCCAGCAGCTATGGGGGACTAGCGGAGCAAGAGACCCAGTACTTC	CASSYGGLAEQETQYF
NA	NA	TRBV20-1	TRBJ2-5	TGCAGTGCTGGGGGACGTAGCCTGGAGACCCAGTACTTC	CSAGGRSLETQYF
NA	NA	TRBV20-1	TRBJ2-1	TGCAGTGCTAGCGGGGGTTCCTACAATGAGCAGTTCTTC	CSASGGSYNEQFF
NA	NA	TRBV14	TRBJ2-1	TGTGCCAGCAGCCATGGTCGGACCACCTCCTACAATGAGCAGTTCTTC	CASSHGRTTSYNEQFF
NA	NA	TRBV25-1	TRBJ2-7	TGTGCCACCTCGGCAGGGTTCGAGCAGTACTTC	CATSAGFEQYF
NA	NA	TRBV5-1	TRBJ1-2	TGCGCCAGCTCCACAGGGACGGGAGGCTACACCTTC	CASSTGTGGYTF
few	NA	TRBV14	TRBJ2-2	TGTGCCAGCAGCCAAGATTATTCTGGGGCCGCCATGAACACCGGGGAGCTGTTTTTT	CASSQDYSGAAMNTGELFF
few	NA	TRBV19	TRBJ1-1	TGTGCCAGTAGTAAACAGGGATTTTACACTGAAGCTTTCTTT	CASSKQGFYTEAFF
NA	NA	TRBV5-6	TRBJ2-3	TGTGCCAGCAGCTTGTCACGGGGCACAGATACGCAGTATTTT	CASSLSRGTDTQYF
NA	NA	TRBV4-3	TRBJ2-2	TGCGCCAGCAGCCAAGAAATAAGTGGCTTAGAGACCGGGGAGCTGTTTTTT	CASSQEISGLETGELFF